Below, 24 T cell receptor beta chains from the same sample are listed, as sequenced in a study of control samples from healthy donors and cancer patients. Produced via immunoSEQ multiplex PCR; TCRdb's table is partial and in-frame only. The table records 150,000 to 200,000 clones, 70% to 90% of them present only once. Source material: blood. These receptors were taken from a woman aged 25 to 39 in good health.

The V call is TRBV15, the J call TRBJ1-1; 7 bases are a match to TRBD1. The CDR3 runs to 13 residues. Germline V gives CDR1 LNHNV, CDR2 YYDKDF (reference sequence). V was clipped by 3 bases and J by 4 bases; unmatched bases: 2. CDR3 residues: CATSRGQSTEAFF. The CDR3 nucleotides are TGTGCCACCAGCAGGGGACAGTCCACTGAAGCTTTCTTT.

This clone occurred once. The CDR3 DNA reads as TGTGCCAGCAGCAACCGTAACTATGGCTACACCTTC. The encoded protein is CASSNRNYGYTF. The chain uses TRBV11-2 and TRBJ1-2; no clear D. The length of the CDR3 is 12 residues. Trimming took off 5 bases at V and 1 base at J, with 5 bases between the two ends. Per the germline V gene, CDR1 is SGHAT and CDR2 is FQNNGV. Full variable domain (remainder filled in from reference TRBV11-2 and TRBJ1-2): EAGVAQSPRYKIIEKRQSVAFWCNPISGHATLYWYQQILGQGPKLLIQFQNNGVVDDSQLPKDRFSAERLKGVDSTLKIQPAKLEDSAVYLCASSNRNYGYTFGSGTRLTVV.

This rearrangement joins TRBV5-4 to TRBJ2-5; tentative D call: TRBD2 (6 bases). The germline gives CDR1 SGHNT, CDR2 YYREEE (reference sequence). Between the trimmed V and J ends, which lost 3 bases and 5 bases, there was a span of 8 bases. This CDR3 region has 12 residues. CDR3 loop: CASSWGVETQYF. In DNA, the CDR3 is TGTGCCAGCAGCTGGGGGGTCGAGACCCAGTACTTC.

This rearrangement joins TRBV10-2 to TRBJ1-2; D remains ambiguous. V dropped 2 bases and J dropped 5 bases, with 6 bases sitting between them. This CDR3 contains 12 residues. Germline loops: CDR1 WSHSY, CDR2 SAAADI. The CDR3 loop reads CASSEKGYGYTF. For the CDR3, the DNA is TGCGCCAGCAGTGAGAAGGGATATGGCTACACCTTC.

The gene calls are TRBV12-3 or TRBV12-4 and TRBJ1-3, with unresolved D. V was pared by 3 bases and J by 4 bases, with 4 bases between. This CDR3 is built from 12 residues. The CDR3 here is CASSFMGNTIYF. The CDR3 nucleotides read TGTGCCAGCAGTTTCATGGGAAACACCATATATTTT.

V and J are TRBV28 and TRBJ2-3; 12 positions match TRBD2. V shed 1 base and J 4 bases; nucleotides not matched to a gene: 3. CDR1 and CDR2 (germline): MDHEN, SYDVKM. There are 16 residues in the CDR3. CDR3 residues: CASSLFLAGGADTQYF. In nucleotides, the CDR3 is TGTGCCAGCAGTTTATTCCTAGCGGGAGGGGCAGATACGCAGTATTTT.

V and J are TRBV4-1 and TRBJ1-5; the D is unclear. The CDR3 covers 15 residues. Trimming shortened V by 4 bases and J by 2 bases, and 12 bases separated the two germline ends. CDR1 and CDR2 (germline): MGHRA, YSYEKL. The CDR3 nucleotides read TGCGCCAGCAGCCGGACGGCCGAGGGCAATCAGCCCCAGCATTTT. Its translation: CASSRTAEGNQPQHF.

This chain uses TRBV7-9 with TRBJ2-4; a weak D match, TRBD1 (6 bases). The V end lost 4 bases, the J end lost 1 base, and 14 bases lay between the germline ends. The CDR3 is 16 residues long. Germline CDR1 is SEHNR and CDR2 is FQNEAQ (reference sequence). The CDR3 region is CASSSTGIGAKNIQYF. In nucleotides, the CDR3 is TGTGCCAGCAGCTCCACAGGGATAGGTGCCAAAAACATTCAGTACTTC.

The rearrangement links TRBV21-1 to TRBJ1-5; the D call TRBD1 from the table was never checked on the DNA. TRBV21-1 is designated a pseudogene. There are 17 residues in the CDR3. The CDR3 coding sequence is TGTGCCAGCAGCAAAGTTTACCAGGGGGCGAGCAATCAGCCCCAGCATTTT. Amino acids: CASSKVYQGASNQPQHF.

The sample holds one count of this clone. The J gene is TRBJ1-1, the V gene TRBV3-1 (or the pseudogene TRBV3-2); no definite D call. Germline V gene sequence: CDR1 LGHDT, CDR2 YNNKEL (reference sequence). V shed 5 bases and J shed 4 bases, with 8 bases lying between them. This CDR3 contains 12 residues. CDR3 loop: CASSMGSTEAFF. As DNA, the CDR3 is TGTGCCAGCAGCATGGGGAGCACTGAAGCTTTCTTT.

This clone was observed a few times. The chain employs TRBV11-2 and TRBJ2-3; 8 positions agree with TRBD1. V shed 4 bases and J 4 bases; nucleotides not matched to a gene: 7. Germline CDR1 is SGHAT and CDR2 is FQNNGV. The CDR3 is 15 residues long. The CDR3 bases are TGTGCCAGCAGCTCCCCGATGGACAGGGCAGATACGCAGTATTTT. Its protein product is CASSSPMDRADTQYF.

The genes are TRBV28 and TRBJ1-4; D not resolved. Trimming took 6 bases from V and 8 from J, leaving 4 bases between them. Germline V gives CDR1 MDHEN, CDR2 SYDVKM. This CDR3 is built from 10 residues. CDR3 DNA sequence: TGTGCCAGCAGAGGGGAAAAACTGTTTTTT. The encoded protein is CASRGEKLFF.

This clone appeared a few times. CDR3 sequence: CASSRGLGLAGVQETQYF. DNA for the CDR3: TGTGCCAGCAGCAGAGGGTTAGGACTAGCGGGGGTCCAAGAGACCCAGTACTTC. The chain has TRBV2 and TRBJ2-5; 13 positions match TRBD2. With V trimmed by 6 bases and J by 1 base, 11 bases remained unmatched. The CDR3 is 18 residues long. Germline V gene data show CDR1 as SNHLY and CDR2 as FYNNEI.

The gene calls are TRBV7-2 and TRBJ2-5; D gene unclear. The CDR3 covers 13 residues. Trimming took 4 bases from V and 0 from J, leaving 6 bases between them. Germline CDR1 reads SGHTA; CDR2 reads FQGNSA. The CDR3 nucleotides read TGTGCCAGCAGCTCCTATTACCAAGAGACCCAGTACTTC. It yields the protein CASSSYYQETQYF.

This clone was recorded a few times. The chain links TRBV6-5 to TRBJ2-1, with TRBD2 identical over 14 bases. After removal of 4 bases from V and 7 bases from J, the junction contained 3 bases not matched to a gene. Germline values: CDR1 MNHEY, CDR2 SVGAGI. The CDR3 is 15 residues long. The CDR3 here is CASSFRTSGRNEQFF. As DNA, the CDR3 is TGTGCCAGCAGTTTTCGGACTAGCGGGAGGAATGAGCAGTTCTTC.

The chain joins TRBV6-6 to TRBJ2-7; 10 positions match TRBD2. J gave up 7 bases and V 10 bases, and 13 bases lay outside the gene matches. Germline CDR1 reads MNHNY; CDR2 reads SVGAGI (reference sequence). This CDR3 region has 14 residues. The CDR3 DNA sequence: TGTGCCACCGAGAAAGCGGGAGGGCCTAGTGAGCAGTACTTC. It codes for CATEKAGGPSEQYF.

V is TRBV2 and J is TRBJ1-3; D not certain. Germline V gene data show CDR1 as SNHLY and CDR2 as FYNNEI. This CDR3 contains 14 residues. V lost 7 bases to trimming and J lost 4 bases, with 14 bases between them. CDR3: CASTAGMGGNTIYF. The CDR3 region has the DNA TGTGCCAGCACGGCGGGAATGGGAGGAAACACCATATATTTT.

The chain links TRBV7-2 to TRBJ2-7; D tentatively fits TRBD1 or TRBD2 (5 bases each). Germline values: CDR1 SGHTA, CDR2 FQGNSA. The CDR3 contains 14 residues. Trimming pared 4 bases from V and 3 bases from J, leaving 13 bases between. The CDR3 DNA sequence: TGTGCCAGCAGCTCCCGGGACGTAAGCTACGAGCAGTACTTC. Encoded protein: CASSSRDVSYEQYF.

This clone appeared once. This chain uses TRBV5-1 with TRBJ2-7, with 9 nucleotides matching TRBD2. Losses at the gene ends were 4 bases for V and 3 bases for J; bases not matched to a gene: 11. The germline gives CDR1 SGHRS, CDR2 YFSETQ. The CDR3 extends over 16 amino acids. This CDR3 is CASSPRTLAGVYEQYF. CDR3 nucleotide sequence: TGCGCCAGCAGCCCCAGGACTTTAGCGGGAGTCTACGAGCAGTACTTC.

This clone was seen just once. This chain connects TRBV7-8 to TRBJ1-6; possible D gene TRBD1, 6 bases. The length of the CDR3 is 15 residues. Trimming stripped 1 base from V and 7 bases from J, with 11 bases between. Germline assignment: CDR1 SGHVS and CDR2 FQNEAQ. The CDR3 here is CASSLVPGENSPLHF. The CDR3 DNA follows: TGTGCCAGCAGCTTAGTCCCAGGGGAGAATTCACCCCTCCACTTT.

The gene calls are TRBV4-2 and TRBJ1-4; no reliable D call. The CDR3 totals 15 residues. From germline, CDR1 is LGHNA and CDR2 YNFKEQ. V was shortened by 5 bases and J by 0 bases, with 10 bases between the two germline ends. This CDR3 reads CASSIRHATNEKLFF. For the CDR3, the DNA is TGTGCCAGCAGCATCCGGCATGCAACTAATGAAAAACTGTTTTTT.

The chain has TRBV20-1 and TRBJ1-1; tentative D call: TRBD1 (5 bases). V lost 3 bases and J lost 0, with 26 bases in between. This CDR3 contains 19 residues. Germline CDR1 is DFQATT and CDR2 is SNEGSKA (reference sequence). DNA of the CDR3: TGCAGTGCTAGTGGGGGTTCAGGCTCGGGGCGTTTCATGAACACTGAAGCTTTCTTT. Residues: CSASGGSGSGRFMNTEAFF.

This rearrangement joins TRBV30 to TRBJ1-6; TRBD1 aligns across 9 bases. The V and J ends lost 2 bases and 7 bases, in that order; junction bases with no gene match: 6. The CDR3 has 15 residues. Germline V gene data show CDR1 as GTSNPN and CDR2 as SVGIG (reference sequence). This CDR3 is CAWSPGTGYNSPLHF. For the CDR3, the DNA is TGTGCCTGGAGTCCCGGGACAGGGTACAATTCACCCCTCCACTTT.

For this clone: Germline and junction disagree at one end, which may indicate a read error. The gene calls are TRBV7-7 and TRBJ2-5; 7 positions match TRBD1. Germline V gene lookup returns CDR1 SSHAT and CDR2 FNYEAQ (reference sequence). The CDR3 loop spans 13 amino acids. CDR3 region: CASSRDRQETQYF. CDR3 bases: TGTGCTAGCAGCAGGGACAGACAAGAGACCCAGTACTTC.